The 19 T cell receptor beta chains presented below share a single source sample, sequenced in a study of PD-L1 blockade in urothelial cancer. Method: immunoSEQ multiplex PCR; TCRdb's copy keeps in-frame clones and lacks some. This repertoire shows some 53,000 clones, around 72% found once; its top ten account for approximately 4.3%. As to time point: pretreatment peripheral blood. Sequenced here: PBMCs, sampled around atezolizumab (anti-PD-L1) treatment. These receptor sequences come from a man between 70 and 80 years old with urothelial cancer.

DNA of the CDR3: TGCGCCAGCAGCCAAGTTGCTACAACTAATGAAAAACTGTTTTTT. Translation gives CASSQVATTNEKLFF. The chain links TRBV4-1 to TRBJ1-4; D not certain. Trimming took 1 base from V and 0 from J, leaving 6 bases between them. Germline V gives CDR1 MGHRA, CDR2 YSYEKL. The CDR3 extends over 15 amino acids.

V is TRBV19 and J is TRBJ1-5, with 8 bases aligning to TRBD1. Losses at the gene ends were 4 bases for V and 2 bases for J; bases not matched to a gene: 4. Per germline, CDR1 LNHDA and CDR2 SQIVND (reference sequence). The CDR3 totals 15 residues. CDR3 bases: TGTGCCAGTAGTACGTCGGGACAGGGCAATCAGCCCCAGCATTTT. Translation: CASSTSGQGNQPQHF.

The V gene is TRBV4-1, the J gene TRBJ2-1, with 13 bases that match TRBD2. The germline CDR1 and CDR2 sequences are MGHRA and YSYEKL. The CDR3 runs 18 residues. With 0 bases clipped from V and 9 bases from J, the junction kept 11 bases outside the gene matches. CDR3 sequence: CASSQEARLAGGPGEQFF. In DNA form, the CDR3 reads TGCGCCAGCAGCCAAGAGGCCCGACTAGCGGGAGGCCCCGGTGAGCAGTTCTTC.

This clone was found a few times. The J gene is TRBJ2-4, the V gene TRBV27; the D gene is possibly TRBD2 (6 bases). The CDR3 is 13 residues long. Germline-derived CDR1 and CDR2 are MNHEY and SMNVEV (reference sequence). V gave up 0 bases and J gave up 9 bases, with 9 bases separating them. CDR3 DNA: TGTGCCAGCAGTTTATCGTTCGGGGGCATTCAGTACTTC. Translation gives CASSLSFGGIQYF.

The gene calls are TRBV30 and TRBJ1-4, with TRBD1 as a possible D gene (6 bases). This CDR3 is built from 14 residues. Trimming removed 4 bases from V and 5 bases from J, with 14 bases in between. Germline V lookup: CDR1 GTSNPN, CDR2 SVGIG (reference sequence). CDR3 sequence reads: CAWTTGQPNEKLFF. The CDR3, as DNA: TGTGCCTGGACTACCGGACAGCCAAATGAAAAACTGTTTTTT.

The chain carries TRBV30 and TRBJ1-2; TRBD1 might be the D (5 bases). Germline V gene data show CDR1 as GTSNPN and CDR2 as SVGIG (reference sequence). V was cut by 3 bases and J by 4 bases, with 12 bases left in between. This CDR3 contains 13 residues. The CDR3 DNA is TGTGCCTGGAGACCCCAGGGATCCTATGGCTACACCTTC. Amino acids: CAWRPQGSYGYTF.

This clone showed up many times. The chain has TRBV9 and TRBJ2-3; 7 bases are shared with TRBD1. Looked up from germline, CDR1 is SGDLS and CDR2 is YYNGEE. CDR3 length equals 14 residues. V was clipped by 0 bases and J by 5 bases; unmatched bases: 3. The chain's CDR3 is CASSVGTGGDTQYF. The DNA for the CDR3 is TGTGCCAGCAGCGTAGGGACAGGTGGAGATACGCAGTATTTT.

This rearrangement joins TRBV5-1 to TRBJ1-4; no firm D call. Germline CDR1 SGHRS, CDR2 YFSETQ. V was clipped by 3 bases and J by 5 bases, with 11 bases between them. The CDR3 is 14 residues long. This chain's CDR3 is CASSSGGSNEKLFF. The CDR3 bases are TGCGCCAGCAGCTCGGGAGGGTCAAATGAAAAACTGTTTTTT.

This chain connects TRBV7-3 to TRBJ2-3; 12 positions match TRBD2. The CDR3 loop spans 15 amino acids. Looked up from germline, CDR1 is SGHTA and CDR2 is FQGTGA. V lost 6 bases to trimming and J lost 6 bases; unmatched junction nucleotides: 7. CDR3 DNA sequence: TGTGCCAGCAGGGCTAGCGGGGGGGCTGGGGATACGCAGTATTTT. Protein: CASRASGGAGDTQYF.

The chain carries TRBV5-6 and TRBJ2-2; 10 bases fit TRBD2. V lost 4 bases and J lost 1; bases outside the gene matches: 7. Germline CDR1 is SGHDT and CDR2 is YYEEEE. The CDR3 consists of 17 residues. The CDR3 sequence: CASSLYGLAENTGELFF. The CDR3 nucleotides read TGTGCCAGCAGCCTATACGGACTAGCGGAGAACACCGGGGAGCTGTTTTTT.

As concerns this clone: The sample holds other DNA sequences that translate to the same CDR3. The CDR3 nucleotides read TGTGCCAGCAGCTCCGGCGGTTCCTACGAGCAGTACTTC. Translating gives CASSSGGSYEQYF. This rearrangement joins TRBV7-3 to TRBJ2-7; no firm D call. Per the germline V gene, CDR1 is SGHTA and CDR2 is FQGTGA. Deletions cut 4 bases from V and 1 base from J, with 8 bases between. This CDR3 is 13 amino acids long.

This clone came up a few times. The chain couples TRBV7-9 to TRBJ2-7; 11 nucleotides match TRBD2. V dropped 4 bases and J dropped 10; count of bases not matched to a gene: 12. The CDR3 runs to 15 residues. Germline V gene sequence: CDR1 SEHNR, CDR2 FQNEAQ (reference sequence). The CDR3 loop reads CASSSWTSGPGGQYF. For the CDR3, the DNA is TGTGCCAGCAGCTCCTGGACTAGCGGGCCAGGTGGACAGTACTTC.

As DNA, the CDR3 is TGTGCCAGCAGTTACTTATCGATTAGTGGCACTGAAGCTTTCTTT. Protein sequence: CASSYLSISGTEAFF. The chain links TRBV6-5 to TRBJ1-1, with unresolved D. Germline-derived CDR1 and CDR2 are MNHEY and SVGAGI. CDR3 length: 15 residues. The germline V and J ends were trimmed by 1 base and 4 bases, with 13 bases remaining between them.

The V and J genes are TRBV7-2 and TRBJ2-3; maybe TRBD2 (5 bases). Trimming cost V 1 base and J 8 bases, with 10 bases left between them. This CDR3 is built from 13 residues. Germline V gene data show CDR1 as SGHTA and CDR2 as FQGNSA. Written as DNA, the CDR3 is TGTGCCAGCAGCTTAGATGGAGGAACTACGCAGTATTTT. It yields the protein CASSLDGGTTQYF.

This chain uses TRBV5-1 with TRBJ2-1; tentative D call: TRBD1 (6 bases). V was trimmed by 4 bases and J by 1 base, leaving 18 bases between them. The CDR3 runs 17 residues. The germline gives CDR1 SGHRS, CDR2 YFSETQ. The CDR3 sequence is CASSLTAGVVSYNEQFF. Written as DNA, the CDR3 is TGCGCCAGCAGCCTAACCGCAGGGGTTGTGTCCTACAATGAGCAGTTCTTC.

The V call is TRBV5-6, the J call TRBJ2-1; a possible D gene is TRBD1 (6 bases). This CDR3 spans 16 amino acids. Germline V CDR1 and CDR2: SGHDT, YYEEEE. Trimming cost V 4 bases and J 0 bases, with 14 bases left between them. CDR3 nucleotide sequence: TGTGCCAGCAGCACAAGGACAGTTAGCTCCTACAATGAGCAGTTCTTC. Amino acids: CASSTRTVSSYNEQFF.

In its sample, this clone was seen a few times. The CDR3 DNA follows: TGTGCCAGCAGCGCGCGTCTTCTCAGCAATCAGCCCCAGCATTTT. This gives the protein CASSARLLSNQPQHF. The chain links TRBV7-2 to TRBJ1-5; no reliable D call. Trimming pared 5 bases from V and 1 base from J, leaving 12 bases between. Germline CDR1 and CDR2: SGHTA and FQGNSA. The CDR3 is 15 amino acids.

DNA of the CDR3: TGTGCCAGCAGCTCTAGGGGACCTAGGCTAGCGGGGGTGGTAGATACGCAGTATTTT. It encodes CASSSRGPRLAGVVDTQYF. The rearrangement uses TRBV7-2 and TRBJ2-3, with 10 bases fitting TRBD2. The V gene's germline CDR1 is SGHTA and CDR2 FQGNSA. The CDR3 runs 19 residues. J gave up 5 bases and V 4 bases, and 18 bases lay outside the gene matches.

This chain joins TRBV28 and TRBJ2-3, with a tentative D call TRBD2 (7 bases). Germline assignment: CDR1 MDHEN and CDR2 SYDVKM. V dropped 3 bases and J dropped 4 bases, with 14 bases sitting between them. CDR3 size: 15 residues. CDR3 region: CASSFMGAGADTQYF. For the CDR3, the DNA is TGTGCCAGCAGTTTTATGGGGGCGGGGGCAGATACGCAGTATTTT.